This T cell receptor (beta chain) appears in the sequencing data of a study of shared clonotypes between healthy human individuals. Study-wide results and caveats: Sharing across four donors was highest in naive CD4 (roughly 5%) and lowest in memory CD8 (approximately 0.4%).

This clone was counted a few times. Antigen specificity is unknown. V lost 0 bases and J lost 7, with 13 bases in between. The CDR3 loop spans 14 amino acids. CDR1 and CDR2 (germline): SGHRS, YFSETQ. Only in-frame clones appear in the TCRdb table, and some are missing; sequencing was by immunoSEQ multiplex PCR. The sample has almost 750,000 clones, roughly 72% seen once. The chain uses TRBV5-1 and TRBJ1-2; the D gene is possibly TRBD1 (5 bases). Sequenced material: memory CD4+ T cells sorted from blood. The subset denotes: CD45RA-negative fraction. The sequence derives from a woman younger than 45 in good health. The CDR3 is CASSLAQGESGYTF. The CDR3 region has the DNA TGCGCCAGCAGCTTGGCGCAGGGTGAGAGTGGCTACACCTTC.